This note documents a single TCR beta chain sequence. Only in-frame clones appear in the TCRdb table, and some are missing; sequencing was by immunoSEQ multiplex PCR. Seen here are 56,000 or so clones, approximately 78% observed once, and the top ten hold over 3%. This entry belongs to a study of PD-1 blockade in mismatch repair-deficient tumors. The TCR-sequenced patients were a few responders to pembrolizumab. The V gene's germline CDR1 is SEHNR and CDR2 FQNEAQ (reference sequence). J lost 2 bases, V lost 5 bases, and 5 bases had no gene match. The CDR3 has 14 residues. The clonotype comes from an adult with mismatch repair-deficient cancer. The chain employs TRBV7-9 and TRBJ2-7, with TRBD2 matching 8 bases. The sequenced sample was peripheral blood, obtained 4 weeks after starting pembrolizumab. The CDR3 region has the DNA TGTGCCAGCAGCCCTAGCGGGCTCACCTACGAGCAGTACTTC. Residues: CASSPSGLTYEQYF.